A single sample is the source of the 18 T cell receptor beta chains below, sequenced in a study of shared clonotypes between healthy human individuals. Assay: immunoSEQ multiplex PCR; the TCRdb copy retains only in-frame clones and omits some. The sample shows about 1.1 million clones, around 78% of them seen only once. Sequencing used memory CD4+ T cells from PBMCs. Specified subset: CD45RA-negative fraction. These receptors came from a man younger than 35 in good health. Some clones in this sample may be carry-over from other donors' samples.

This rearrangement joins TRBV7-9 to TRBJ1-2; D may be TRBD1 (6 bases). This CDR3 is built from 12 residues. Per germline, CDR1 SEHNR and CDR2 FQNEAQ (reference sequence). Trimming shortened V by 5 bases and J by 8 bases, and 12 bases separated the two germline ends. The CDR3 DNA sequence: TGTGCCAGCAGCCCTAACAGGGCCGGCTACACCTTC. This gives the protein CASSPNRAGYTF.

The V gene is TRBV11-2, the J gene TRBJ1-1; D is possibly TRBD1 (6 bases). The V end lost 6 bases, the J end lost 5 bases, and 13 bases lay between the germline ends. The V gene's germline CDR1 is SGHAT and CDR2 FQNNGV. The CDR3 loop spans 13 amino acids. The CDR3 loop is CASSGTSRTEAFF. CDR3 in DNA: TGTGCCAGCAGTGGGACAAGTAGGACTGAAGCTTTCTTT.

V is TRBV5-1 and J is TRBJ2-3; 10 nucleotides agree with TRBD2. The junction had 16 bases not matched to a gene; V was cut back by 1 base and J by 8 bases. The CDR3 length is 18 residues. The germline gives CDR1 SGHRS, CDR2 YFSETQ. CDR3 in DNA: TGCGCCAGCAGCTTGTTAGCTAGCGGGAGTCTCTTCTTCGGTACGCAGTATTTT. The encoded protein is CASSLLASGSLFFGTQYF.

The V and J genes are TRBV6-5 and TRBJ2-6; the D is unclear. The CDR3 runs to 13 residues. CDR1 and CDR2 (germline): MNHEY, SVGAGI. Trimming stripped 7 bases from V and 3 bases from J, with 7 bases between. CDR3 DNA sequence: TGTGCCAGCAAGGATGATGGGGCCAACGTCCTGACTTTC. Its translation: CASKDDGANVLTF.

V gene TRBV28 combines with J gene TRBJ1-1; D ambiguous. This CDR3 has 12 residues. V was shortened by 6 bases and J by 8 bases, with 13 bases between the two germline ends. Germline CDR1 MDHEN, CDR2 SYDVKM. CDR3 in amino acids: CASRPSGREAFF. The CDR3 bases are TGTGCCAGCAGGCCTTCCGGGCGAGAAGCTTTCTTT.

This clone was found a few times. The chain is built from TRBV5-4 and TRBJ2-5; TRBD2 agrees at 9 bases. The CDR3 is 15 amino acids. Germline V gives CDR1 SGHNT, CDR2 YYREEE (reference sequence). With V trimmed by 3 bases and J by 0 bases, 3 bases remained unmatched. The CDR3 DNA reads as TGTGCCAGCAGCTCCGCTAGCGGGGACCAAGAGACCCAGTACTTC. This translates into CASSSASGDQETQYF.

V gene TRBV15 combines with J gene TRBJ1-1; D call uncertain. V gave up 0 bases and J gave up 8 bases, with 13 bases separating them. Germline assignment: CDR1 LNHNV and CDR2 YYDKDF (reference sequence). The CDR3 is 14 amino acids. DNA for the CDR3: TGTGCCACCAGCAGAGATCCCGTCAGGATAGAAGCTTTCTTT. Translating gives CATSRDPVRIEAFF.

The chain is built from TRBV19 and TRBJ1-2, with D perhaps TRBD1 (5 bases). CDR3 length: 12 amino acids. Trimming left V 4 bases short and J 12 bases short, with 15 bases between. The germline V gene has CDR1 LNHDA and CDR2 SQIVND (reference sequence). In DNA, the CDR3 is TGTGCCAGTAGTACCCCCTTGGGGGGTAACACCTTC. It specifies CASSTPLGGNTF.

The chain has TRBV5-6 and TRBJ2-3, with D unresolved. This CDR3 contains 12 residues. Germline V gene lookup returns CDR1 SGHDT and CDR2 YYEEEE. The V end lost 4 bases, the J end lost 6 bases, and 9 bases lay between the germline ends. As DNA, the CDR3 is TGTGCCAGCAGCGGATCTATGGATACGCAGTATTTT. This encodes CASSGSMDTQYF.

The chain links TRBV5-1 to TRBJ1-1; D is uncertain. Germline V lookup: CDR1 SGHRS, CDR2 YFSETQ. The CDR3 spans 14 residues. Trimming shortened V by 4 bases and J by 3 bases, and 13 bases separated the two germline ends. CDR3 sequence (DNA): TGCGCCAGCAGCCATCCACCGGGAGACACTGAAGCTTTCTTT. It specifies CASSHPPGDTEAFF.

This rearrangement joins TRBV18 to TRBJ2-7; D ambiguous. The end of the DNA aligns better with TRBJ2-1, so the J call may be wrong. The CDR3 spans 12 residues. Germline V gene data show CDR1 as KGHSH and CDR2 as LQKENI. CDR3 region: CASSPLPYEQFF. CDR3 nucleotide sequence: TGTGCCAGCTCACCACTACCGTATGAGCAGTTCTTC.

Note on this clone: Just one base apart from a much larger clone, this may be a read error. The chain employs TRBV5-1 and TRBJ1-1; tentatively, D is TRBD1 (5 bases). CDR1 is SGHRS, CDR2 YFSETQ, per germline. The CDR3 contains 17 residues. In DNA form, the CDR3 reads TGCGCCAGCAGCTTGGATGGGGGTGCGGTTATGAACACTGAAACTTTCTTT. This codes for CASSLDGGAVMNTETFF.

The CDR3 nucleotides read TGTGCCAGCAGCCTAGACGCCGGGGGCTCTGGAAACACCATATATTTT. Residues: CASSLDAGGSGNTIYF. This sequence joins TRBV9 and TRBJ1-3, with a tentative D call TRBD1 (5 bases). Trimming pared 4 bases from V and 0 bases from J, leaving 14 bases between. Germline loops: CDR1 SGDLS, CDR2 YYNGEE. The length of the CDR3 is 16 residues.

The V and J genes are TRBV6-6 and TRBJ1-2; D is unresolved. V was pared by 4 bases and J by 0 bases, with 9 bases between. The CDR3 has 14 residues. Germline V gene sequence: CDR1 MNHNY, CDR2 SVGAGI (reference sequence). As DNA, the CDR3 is TGTGCCAGCAGTTCCGCACAGACTAACTATGGCTACACCTTC. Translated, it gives CASSSAQTNYGYTF.

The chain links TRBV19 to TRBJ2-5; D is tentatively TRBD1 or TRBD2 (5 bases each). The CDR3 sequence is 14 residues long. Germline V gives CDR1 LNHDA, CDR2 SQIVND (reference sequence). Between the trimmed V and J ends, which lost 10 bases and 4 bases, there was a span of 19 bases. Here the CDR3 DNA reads TGTGCCACCAAAGACGGGGCTCACAGAGAGACCCAGTACTTC. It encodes CATKDGAHRETQYF. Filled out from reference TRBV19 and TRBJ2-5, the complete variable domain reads DGGITQSPKYLFRKEGQNVTLSCEQNLNHDAMYWYRQDPGQGLRLIYYSQIVNDFQKGDIAEGYSVSREKKESFPLTVTSAQKNPTAFYLCATKDGAHRETQYFGPGTRLLVL.

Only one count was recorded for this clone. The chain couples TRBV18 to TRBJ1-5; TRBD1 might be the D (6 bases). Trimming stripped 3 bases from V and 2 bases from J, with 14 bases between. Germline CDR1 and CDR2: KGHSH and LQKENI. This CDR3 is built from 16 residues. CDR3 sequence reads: CASSPGAGTGNQPQHF. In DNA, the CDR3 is TGTGCCAGCTCACCGGGGGCGGGGACGGGCAATCAGCCCCAGCATTTT.

In nucleotides, the CDR3 is TGTGCCAGCAGCCGAGCGGGAGGAGGTGAGACCCAGTACTTC. As protein: CASSRAGGGETQYF. The chain has TRBV7-9 and TRBJ2-5, with TRBD2 matching 9 bases. CDR3 length: 14 residues. CDR1 and CDR2 (germline): SEHNR, FQNEAQ (reference sequence). The V and J ends lost 5 bases and 5 bases, in that order; junction bases with no gene match: 6.

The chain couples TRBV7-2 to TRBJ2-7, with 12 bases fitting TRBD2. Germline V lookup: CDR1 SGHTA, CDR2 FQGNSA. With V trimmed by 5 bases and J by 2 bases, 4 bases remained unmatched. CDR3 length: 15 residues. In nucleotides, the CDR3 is TGTGCCAGCAGCCCCCCTAGCGGGAGGGCCTACGAGCAGTACTTC. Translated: CASSPPSGRAYEQYF. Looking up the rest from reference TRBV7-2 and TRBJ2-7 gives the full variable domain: GAGVSQSPSNKVTEKGKDVELRCDPISGHTALYWYRQSLGQGLEFLIYFQGNSAPDKSGLPSDRFSAERTGGSVSTLTIQRTQQEDSAVYLCASSPPSGRAYEQYFGPGTRLTVT.